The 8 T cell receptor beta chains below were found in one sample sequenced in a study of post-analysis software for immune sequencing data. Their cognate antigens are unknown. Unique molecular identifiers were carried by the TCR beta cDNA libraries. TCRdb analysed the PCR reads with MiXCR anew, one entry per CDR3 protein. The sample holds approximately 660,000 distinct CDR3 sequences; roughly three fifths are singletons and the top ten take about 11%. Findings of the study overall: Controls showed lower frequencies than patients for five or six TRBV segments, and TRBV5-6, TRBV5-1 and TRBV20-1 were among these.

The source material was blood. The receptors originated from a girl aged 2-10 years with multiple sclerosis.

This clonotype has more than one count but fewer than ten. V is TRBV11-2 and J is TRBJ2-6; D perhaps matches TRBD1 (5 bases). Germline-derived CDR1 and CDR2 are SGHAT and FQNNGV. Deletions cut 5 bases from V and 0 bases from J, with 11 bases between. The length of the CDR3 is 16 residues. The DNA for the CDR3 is TGTGCCAGCAGCCCCGGACACTTCTCTGGGGCCAACGTCCTGACTTTC. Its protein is CASSPGHFSGANVLTF.

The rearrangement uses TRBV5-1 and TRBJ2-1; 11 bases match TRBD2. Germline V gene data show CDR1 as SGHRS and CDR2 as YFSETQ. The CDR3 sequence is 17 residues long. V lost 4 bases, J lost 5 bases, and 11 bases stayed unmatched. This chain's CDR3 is CASSHALAGGDHNEQFF. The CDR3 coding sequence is TGCGCCAGCAGCCATGCCCTAGCGGGAGGAGACCACAATGAGCAGTTCTTC.

The CDR3 here is CASSVQTGPTYEQYF. The DNA of the CDR3 is TGTGCCAGCAGCGTCCAAACGGGACCCACCTACGAGCAGTACTTC. The chain recombines TRBV9 with TRBJ2-7, with D perhaps matching TRBD1 or TRBD2 (5 bases each). CDR3 length: 15 residues. The germline gives CDR1 SGDLS, CDR2 YYNGEE. V was shortened by 2 bases and J by 2 bases, with 14 bases between the two germline ends.

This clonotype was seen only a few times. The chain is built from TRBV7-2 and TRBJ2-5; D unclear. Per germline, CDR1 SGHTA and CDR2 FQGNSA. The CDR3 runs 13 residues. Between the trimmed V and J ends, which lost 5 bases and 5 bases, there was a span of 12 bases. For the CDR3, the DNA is TGTGCCAGCAGCATAGGGCCACGGGAGACCCAGTACTTC. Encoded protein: CASSIGPRETQYF.

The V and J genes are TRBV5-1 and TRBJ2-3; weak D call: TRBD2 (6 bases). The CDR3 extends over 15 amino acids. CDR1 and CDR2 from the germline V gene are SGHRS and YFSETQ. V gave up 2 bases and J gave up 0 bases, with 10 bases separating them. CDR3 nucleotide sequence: TGCGCCAGCAGCTTAACTAGCTACAGCACAGATACGCAGTATTTT. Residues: CASSLTSYSTDTQYF.

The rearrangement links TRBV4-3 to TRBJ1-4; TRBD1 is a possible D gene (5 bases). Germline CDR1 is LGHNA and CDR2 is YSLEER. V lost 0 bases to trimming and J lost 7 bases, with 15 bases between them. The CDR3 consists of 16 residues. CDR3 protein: CASSQDRRGDFEKLFF. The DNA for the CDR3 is TGCGCCAGCAGCCAAGATCGGCGGGGGGATTTTGAAAAACTGTTTTTT.

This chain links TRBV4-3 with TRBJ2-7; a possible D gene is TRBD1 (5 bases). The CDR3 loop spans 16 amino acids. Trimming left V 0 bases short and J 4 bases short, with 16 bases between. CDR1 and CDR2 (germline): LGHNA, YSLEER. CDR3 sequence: CASSQDDSNRIYEQYF. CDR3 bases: TGCGCCAGCAGCCAAGATGACTCGAACAGGATTTACGAGCAGTACTTC.

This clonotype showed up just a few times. CDR3 protein: CASSPGDFAPSYEQYF. As DNA, the CDR3 is TGTGCCAGCAGCCCCGGGGACTTTGCCCCCTCCTACGAGCAGTACTTC. V is TRBV7-2 and J is TRBJ2-7; tentatively, D is TRBD2 (6 bases). This CDR3 is 16 amino acids long. V lost 5 bases to trimming and J lost 0 bases, with 17 bases between them. From germline, CDR1 is SGHTA and CDR2 FQGNSA.